One TCR beta chain is described in this entry. Its target is unknown. The CDR3 has 13 residues. CDR1 and CDR2 from the germline V gene are SGHVS and FQNEAQ. The V gene lost 7 bases and the J gene lost 6 bases, with 15 bases spanning the gap. This record belongs to a study of T cells in tumors after PD-1 blockade. Study-wide results and limits: Some novel exhausted tumor clones appeared in pre-treatment blood, suggesting peripheral recruitment.

Sequenced by immunoSEQ multiplex PCR; TCRdb stores in-frame clones only, minus some. The data hold some 60,000 clones, with 80% observed a single time. Sequencing was performed on PBMCs, taken before anti-PD-1 treatment. The chain uses TRBV7-8 and TRBJ2-5, with TRBD2 as a possible D gene (5 bases). The source of this sequence is a human donor with basal cell carcinoma. The CDR3 nucleotides are TGTGCCAGCACCGTACTAGGAATGAAGACCCAGTACTTC. Protein sequence: CASTVLGMKTQYF.